This note documents a single TCR beta chain sequence. Profiling relied on immunoSEQ multiplex PCR, and the TCRdb table lists in-frame clones only, not all of them. Found here are some 65,000 clones, 87% of them singletons; the top ten hold around 1.6%. The data are from a study of CD4 T cells in relation to SARS-CoV-2 and coronaviruses. The V segment lost 5 bases and the J segment 6 bases; nucleotides outside the gene matches: 5. This CDR3 has 14 residues. Germline lookup yields CDR1 MNHEY and CDR2 SMNVEV (reference sequence). CD4+ T cells from unexposed donors were obtained before the COVID-19 pandemic (2011-2018).

The clonotype was recovered from a human donor in good health. The chain recombines TRBV27 with TRBJ2-2; 8 nucleotides align to TRBD1. The sample comprised memory CD4+ T cells from PBMCs. CDR3 sequence: CASSPWTGPGELFF. The CDR3 nucleotides read TGTGCCAGCAGTCCTTGGACAGGGCCCGGGGAGCTGTTTTTT.